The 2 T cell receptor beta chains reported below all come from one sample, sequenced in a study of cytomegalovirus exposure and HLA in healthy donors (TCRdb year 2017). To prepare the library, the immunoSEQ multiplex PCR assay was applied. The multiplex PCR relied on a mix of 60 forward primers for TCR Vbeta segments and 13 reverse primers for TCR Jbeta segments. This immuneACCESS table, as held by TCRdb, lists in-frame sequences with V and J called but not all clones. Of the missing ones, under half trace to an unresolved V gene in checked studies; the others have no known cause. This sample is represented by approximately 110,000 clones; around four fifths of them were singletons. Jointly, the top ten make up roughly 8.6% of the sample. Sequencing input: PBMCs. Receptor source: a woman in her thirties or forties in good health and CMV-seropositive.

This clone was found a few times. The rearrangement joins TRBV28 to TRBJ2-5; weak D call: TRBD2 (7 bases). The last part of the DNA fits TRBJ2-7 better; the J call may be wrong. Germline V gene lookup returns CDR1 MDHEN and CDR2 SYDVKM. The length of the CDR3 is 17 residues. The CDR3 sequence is CASSSIGGGGGHYEQYF. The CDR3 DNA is TGTGCCAGCAGTTCCATCGGGGGAGGGGGAGGCCACTACGAGCAGTACTTC.

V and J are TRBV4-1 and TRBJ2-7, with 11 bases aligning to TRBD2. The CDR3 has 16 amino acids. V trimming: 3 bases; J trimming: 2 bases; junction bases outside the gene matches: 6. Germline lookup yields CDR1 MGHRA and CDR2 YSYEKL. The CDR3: CASSHLAGGLTYEQYF. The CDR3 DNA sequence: TGCGCCAGCAGCCACCTAGCGGGAGGTCTCACCTACGAGCAGTACTTC.